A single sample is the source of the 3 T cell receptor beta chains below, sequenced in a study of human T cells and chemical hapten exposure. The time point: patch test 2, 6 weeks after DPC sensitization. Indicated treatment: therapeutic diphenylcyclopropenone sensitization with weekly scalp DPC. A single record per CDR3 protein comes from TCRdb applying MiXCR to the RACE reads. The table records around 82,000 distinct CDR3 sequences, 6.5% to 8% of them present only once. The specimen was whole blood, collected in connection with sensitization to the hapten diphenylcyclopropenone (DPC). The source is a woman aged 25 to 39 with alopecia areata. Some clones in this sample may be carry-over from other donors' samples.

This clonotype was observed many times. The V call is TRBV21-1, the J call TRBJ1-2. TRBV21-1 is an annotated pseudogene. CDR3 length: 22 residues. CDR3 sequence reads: CASISRGTSLTGSRRANYGYTF. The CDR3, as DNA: TGTGCCAGCATCTCAAGGGGGACCTCCCTCACAGGGAGCAGAAGGGCTAACTATGGCTACACCTTC.

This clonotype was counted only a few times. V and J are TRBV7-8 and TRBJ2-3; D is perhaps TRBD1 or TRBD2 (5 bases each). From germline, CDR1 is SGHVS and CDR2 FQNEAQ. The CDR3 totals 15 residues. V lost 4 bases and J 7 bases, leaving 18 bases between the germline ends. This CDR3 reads CASSYRDRGVNTQYF. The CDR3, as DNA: TGTGCCAGCAGCTACCGGGATCGAGGGGTAAATACGCAGTATTTT. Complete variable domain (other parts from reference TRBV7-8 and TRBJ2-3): GAGVSQSPRYKVAKRGQDVALRCDPISGHVSLFWYQQALGQGPEFLTYFQNEAQLDKSGLPSDRFFAERPEGSVSTLKIQRTQQEDSAVYLCASSYRDRGVNTQYFGPGTRLTVL.

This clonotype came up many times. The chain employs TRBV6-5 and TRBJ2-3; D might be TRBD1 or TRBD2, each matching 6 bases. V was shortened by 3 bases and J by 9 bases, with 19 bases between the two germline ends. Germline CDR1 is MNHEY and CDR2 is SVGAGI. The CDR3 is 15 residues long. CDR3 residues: CASSYGRGAGGTQYF. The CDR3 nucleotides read TGTGCCAGCAGTTATGGTAGGGGGGCCGGGGGAACGCAGTATTTT.